Presented here are 17 T cell receptor beta chains from one specimen sequenced in a study of response to subunit inactivated influenza vaccine. A single record per CDR3 protein comes from TCRdb applying MiXCR to the RT-PCR reads. Of about 620,000 distinct CDR3 sequences listed, about 11% are singletons. Material: PBMCs from blood, obtained on the day of vaccination. The receptors here all came from a man between 45 and 60 years old who received an inactivated influenza vaccine.

The rearrangement uses TRBV12-3 or TRBV12-4 and TRBJ1-5, with a tentative D call TRBD1 (6 bases). V dropped 6 bases and J dropped 6 bases, with 15 bases sitting between them. This CDR3 has 14 amino acids. The CDR3 sequence is CASSLEGGRQPQHF. The DNA for the CDR3 is TGTGCCAGCAGCCTTGAGGGGGGGCGTCAGCCCCAGCATTTT.

The chain has TRBV7-9 and TRBJ2-4; D might be TRBD1 or TRBD2, each matching 5 bases. CDR3 length equals 16 residues. In germline, CDR1 is SEHNR, CDR2 FQNEAQ (reference sequence). Trimming pared 7 bases from V and 0 bases from J, leaving 16 bases between. In DNA, the CDR3 is TGTGCCAGCACCGGCCTTTTTGGGACAGCCAAAAACATTCAGTACTTC. Protein: CASTGLFGTAKNIQYF.

This clonotype was seen only a few times. The V and J genes are TRBV5-1 and TRBJ2-2, with 8 nucleotides matching TRBD1. V shed 4 bases, J shed 7 bases, and the junction held 6 bases outside the gene matches. This CDR3 is 14 amino acids long. In germline, CDR1 is SGHRS, CDR2 YFSETQ. The CDR3 region has the DNA TGCGCCAGCAGCACAGGACAGGGAGGCGGGGAGCTGTTTTTT. It translates to CASSTGQGGGELFF.

The sample holds a few counts of this clonotype. The chain combines TRBV12-3 or TRBV12-4 with TRBJ1-6; tentative D call: TRBD1 (5 bases). V was cut by 3 bases and J by 8 bases, with 11 bases left in between. CDR3 length: 14 residues. The CDR3 here is CASSFRQGYSPLHF. The CDR3, as DNA: TGTGCCAGCAGTTTTCGGCAGGGTTATTCACCCCTCCACTTT.

The rearrangement uses TRBV7-8 and TRBJ1-1; 8 nucleotides line up with TRBD1. With V trimmed by 4 bases and J by 3 bases, 7 bases remained unmatched. The CDR3 spans 15 residues. Germline assignment: CDR1 SGHVS and CDR2 FQNEAQ. CDR3 bases: TGTGCCAGCAGCTCCCGGACAGGGTCTGACACTGAAGCTTTCTTT. Protein sequence: CASSSRTGSDTEAFF.

There are a few counts of this clonotype. The chain links TRBV6-2 or TRBV6-3 to TRBJ2-4, with D unclear. The CDR3 sequence is 12 residues long. Trimming removed 2 bases from V and 7 bases from J, with 6 bases in between. Germline CDR1 MNHEY, CDR2 SVGEGT. The CDR3 DNA reads as TGTGCCAGCAGTTACGGGTTGAACATTCAGTACTTC. Translating it yields CASSYGLNIQYF.

This clonotype was counted a few times. The chain combines TRBV7-2 with TRBJ2-7; TRBD1 might be the D (5 bases). Trimming removed 1 base at V and 1 base at J, with 14 bases between. The germline V gene encodes CDR1 SGHTA and CDR2 FQGNSA. This CDR3 comprises 16 residues. The CDR3 here is CASSLGQETVSYEQYF. For the CDR3, the DNA is TGTGCCAGCAGCTTAGGTCAAGAGACAGTGTCCTACGAGCAGTACTTC.

The gene calls are TRBV6-2 or TRBV6-3 and TRBJ2-7; D is uncertain. Germline V gives CDR1 MNHEY, CDR2 SVGEGT. Deletions cut 2 bases from V and 6 bases from J, with 11 bases between. CDR3 length: 13 residues. The CDR3 DNA reads as TGTGCCAGCAGTTACGGTCAACTATCCGAGCAGTACTTC. It translates to CASSYGQLSEQYF.

The V and J genes are TRBV4-3 and TRBJ2-1; 7 positions agree with TRBD1. In germline, CDR1 is LGHNA, CDR2 YSLEER. The CDR3 is 15 residues long. Trimming took 2 bases from V and 4 from J; bases not matched to a gene: 5. CDR3 protein: CASSQRQGPYNEQFF. DNA for the CDR3: TGCGCCAGCAGCCAAAGACAGGGCCCTTACAATGAGCAGTTCTTC.

The chain is built from TRBV4-1 and TRBJ2-7, with D unclear. Looked up from germline, CDR1 is MGHRA and CDR2 is YSYEKL. This CDR3 has 13 amino acids. Trimming shortened V by 2 bases and J by 4 bases, and 9 bases separated the two germline ends. CDR3 loop: CASSQRPGYEQYF. The CDR3 bases are TGCGCCAGCAGCCAACGTCCCGGTTACGAGCAGTACTTC.

CDR3 DNA sequence: TGCGCCAGCAGCTTGTCAACCGGGACGATGGCGAATGAGCAGTTCTTC. Amino acid sequence: CASSLSTGTMANEQFF. The chain uses TRBV5-1 and TRBJ2-1; either TRBD1 or TRBD2 may supply D (5 bases each). The CDR3 sequence is 16 residues long. V lost 1 base to trimming and J lost 7 bases, with 18 bases between them. CDR1 and CDR2 (germline): SGHRS, YFSETQ.

This clonotype was counted ten times or more. The genes are TRBV7-2 and TRBJ2-7; tentatively, D is TRBD2 (6 bases). CDR1 and CDR2 from the germline V gene are SGHTA and FQGNSA. V was trimmed by 1 base and J by 1 base, leaving 8 bases between them. The CDR3 extends over 14 amino acids. In DNA form, the CDR3 reads TGTGCCAGCAGCTTAGAGGGGAGGTCCTACGAGCAGTACTTC. Amino acid sequence: CASSLEGRSYEQYF.

The CDR3 region is CASRSEFYEQFF. CDR3 in DNA: TGTGCCAGCAGGAGCGAGTTCTATGAGCAGTTCTTC. The chain links TRBV25-1 to TRBJ2-1, with no clear D. There are 12 residues in the CDR3. The germline V gene encodes CDR1 MGHDK and CDR2 SYGVNS. V lost 6 bases and J 8 bases, leaving 11 bases between the germline ends.

This clonotype has ten or more counts. CDR3: CASSPTYNEQFF. CDR3 bases: TGTGCCAGCAGCCCCACATACAATGAGCAGTTCTTC. The J gene is TRBJ2-1, the V gene TRBV11-2; D unresolved. The CDR3 extends over 12 amino acids. Germline-derived CDR1 and CDR2 are SGHAT and FQNNGV. Trimming stripped 5 bases from V and 4 bases from J, with 6 bases between.

This clonotype was recorded at least ten times. J is TRBJ2-1 and V is TRBV4-1, with 9 bases identical to TRBD1. V gave up 1 base and J gave up 2 bases; unmatched junction bases: 3. CDR1 is MGHRA and CDR2 is YSYEKL in the germline V gene. This CDR3 has 16 amino acids. The CDR3: CASSQGDREPYNEQFF. The CDR3 DNA follows: TGCGCCAGCAGCCAAGGGGACAGGGAACCCTACAATGAGCAGTTCTTC.

This clonotype was detected ten times or more. The J gene is TRBJ2-1, the V gene TRBV12-3 or TRBV12-4, with TRBD1 identical over 7 bases. J lost 5 bases, V lost 2 bases, and 12 bases had no gene match. The CDR3 is 17 residues long. In nucleotides, the CDR3 is TGTGCCAGCAGTTTATTGACAGGGTTAAACACTGACAATGAGCAGTTCTTC. Protein product: CASSLLTGLNTDNEQFF.

This clonotype has a handful of counts. DNA for the CDR3: TGCGCCAGCAGCCAAAAGATTTCGGGGATGCAAGAGACCCAGTACTTC. It specifies CASSQKISGMQETQYF. The gene calls are TRBV4-1 and TRBJ2-5; D possibly corresponds to TRBD2 (5 bases). The V gene lost 2 bases and the J gene lost 2 bases, with 15 bases spanning the gap. CDR1 and CDR2 (germline): MGHRA, YSYEKL. The CDR3 runs 16 residues.